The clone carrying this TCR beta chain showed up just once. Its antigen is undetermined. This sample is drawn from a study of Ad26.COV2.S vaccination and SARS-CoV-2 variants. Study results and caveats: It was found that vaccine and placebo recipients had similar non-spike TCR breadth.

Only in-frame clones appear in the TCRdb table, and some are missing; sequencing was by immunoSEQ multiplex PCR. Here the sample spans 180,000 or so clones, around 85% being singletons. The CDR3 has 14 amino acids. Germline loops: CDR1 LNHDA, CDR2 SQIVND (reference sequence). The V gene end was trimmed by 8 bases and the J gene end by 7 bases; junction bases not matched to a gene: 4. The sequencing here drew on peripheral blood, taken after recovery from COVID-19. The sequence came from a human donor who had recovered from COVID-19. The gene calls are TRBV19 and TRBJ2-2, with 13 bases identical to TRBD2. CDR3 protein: CASGTSGMSGELFF. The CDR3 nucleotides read TGTGCCAGTGGGACTAGCGGGATGAGCGGGGAGCTGTTTTTT.